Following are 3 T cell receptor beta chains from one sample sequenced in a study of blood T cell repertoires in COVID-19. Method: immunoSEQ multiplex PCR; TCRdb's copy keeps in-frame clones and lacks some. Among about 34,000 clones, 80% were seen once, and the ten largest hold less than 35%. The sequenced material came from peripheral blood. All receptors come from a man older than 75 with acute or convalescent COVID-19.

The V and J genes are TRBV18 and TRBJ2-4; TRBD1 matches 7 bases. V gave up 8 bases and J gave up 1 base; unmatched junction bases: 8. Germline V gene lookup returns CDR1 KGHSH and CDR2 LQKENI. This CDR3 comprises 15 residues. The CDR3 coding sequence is TGTGCCAGCCAAACAGGGGCGAGGGCCAAAAACATTCAGTACTTC. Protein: CASQTGARAKNIQYF.

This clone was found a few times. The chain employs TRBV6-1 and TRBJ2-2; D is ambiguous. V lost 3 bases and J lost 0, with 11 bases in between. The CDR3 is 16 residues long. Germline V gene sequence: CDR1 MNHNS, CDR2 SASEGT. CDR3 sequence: CASSDVERANTGELFF. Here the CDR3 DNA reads TGTGCCAGCAGTGACGTCGAGCGTGCGAACACCGGGGAGCTGTTTTTT.

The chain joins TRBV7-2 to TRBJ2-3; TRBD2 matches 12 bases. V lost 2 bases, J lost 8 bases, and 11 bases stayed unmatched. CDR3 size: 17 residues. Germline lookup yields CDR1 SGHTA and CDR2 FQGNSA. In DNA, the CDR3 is TGTGCCAGCAGCTTAAGGGTAGGACTAGCGGGACTCTCTACGCAGTATTTT. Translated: CASSLRVGLAGLSTQYF.